This record covers a single TCR beta chain. Its target antigen remains unknown. Base qualities were left out, and no much larger clone turns up one base away. Using the deep immunoSEQ assay, TCR CDR3 regions were amplified from genomic DNA by multiplex PCR. For each cell subset, the extracted genomic DNA was distributed evenly across all wells of several immunoSEQ 96-well plates, and each plate served as one replicate. For sorted subsets, each replicate PCR was loaded with about 0.2 ug genomic DNA, equivalent to about 33,000 T cell genomes. Purified libraries were quantified with a Qubit 3.0 fluorometer, sized on a Bioanalyzer 2100, and re-quantified with the KAPA Library Quantification kit. Each immunoSEQ 96-well plate was sequenced on its own single-read 150-cycle Illumina NextSeq 550 flow cell. In the source study's methods: Because the immunoSEQ output included only junctional sequences and no quality scores, the filtering could not be the same as the filtering used for full-length reads. Sequences were annotated with PyIR, a Python wrapper for IgBLAST v1.9, using IMGT germline references to assign V/J genes and CDR3. Reads were filtered out if the reads had weak V/J assignments (E-value above 1e-6), no CDR3, stop codons, out-of-frame junctions, or ambiguous translated residues. A V3J clonotype was defined by an identical inferred V gene, J gene, and CDR3 amino acid sequence. The percentage overlap between two repertoires was calculated by dividing the number of shared unique clonotypes by the size of the smaller repertoire. Richness of each repertoire was evaluated using RTK rarefaction, the Chao1 estimator, and Recon v2.1 estimates of unobserved clonotypes. OLGA was used to compute generation probabilities for all TCRbeta clonotypes that the gDNA method yielded from several donors. The table comes from immuneACCESS by way of TCRdb, which keeps in-frame sequences with V and J called. Part of the clones is missing from these tables; in studies checked, under half for an unresolved V gene and the rest for unknown reasons. V and J calls and clone size are as listed in that table; D and trimming were resolved from the DNA. The sample table lists 660,000 or so clones, 96% of them with a count of one. The ten largest account for roughly 0.1% of the sample.

CD8 naive samples were CD45RO-negative cells positively selected for CCR7, giving a CD45RA+CCR7+ population that excluded TemRA cells. The donors were healthy, HIV-negative adults who had no recently reported acute infections or vaccinations. Every donor was a Caucasian adult residing in Nashville, Tennessee, USA. Blood was collected by leukapheresis, and PBMCs were isolated by Ficoll-Histopaque density gradient centrifugation and then cryopreserved in liquid nitrogen vapor phase. Analytical flow cytometry was used to check the purity and quantity of every magnetically sorted T cell population. Each sorted fraction had its genomic DNA isolated and then quantified by UV absorbance on a Nanodrop 2000c. Trimming accounts for 5 bases at V and 3 bases at J, while the number of junction bases matched to no gene is 7. The CDR3 covers 15 residues, taking in both the cysteine and the phenylalanine. Of all the DNA, just the CDR3 is kept, 45 bases in frame from base 1. Based on the germline V gene (reference sequence), the CDR1 and CDR2 sequences are LNHDA and SQIVND.

This record belongs to a study of shared clonotypes between healthy human individuals (dated by TCRdb to between 2020 and 2021). Looking at the study overall: A couple of women and a few men aged 18 to 49 years were included in the cohort. For each donor, three plates each were used for CD4 naive and CD4 memory, two plates were used for CD8 naive, and one plate was used for CD8 memory. The study deeply sequenced blood TCR repertoires of about 5 healthy adults to estimate repertoire size and the extent of clonotype sharing between individuals. Libraries were prepared and TCR repertoires were sequenced by different laboratories using diverse techniques, in order to increase sequencing depth and limit assay-specific biases. Between about 0.9 and 8.9 billion PBMCs per donor were obtained by leukapheresis.

What the study reported, not specific to this receptor: Only blood was sampled, and tissue TCR repertoires likely differ from those in blood. Rarefaction of sorted-subset datasets indicated incomplete sequencing despite the large sequencing depth. The small number of donors limited the genetic and exposure-history diversity represented. Compared with non-shared clonotypes, clonotypes shared by all four sorted-subset donors had higher generation probabilities. Larger estimated clonotype richness was generally found for naive subsets than for memory subsets. About 5% of naive CD4, approximately 3.7% of naive CD8, 2.3% of memory CD4, and around 0.4% of memory CD8 clonotypes were shared across a handful of donors. Based on pairwise subsampling, the degree of clonotype sharing among donors was expected to be affected by sequencing depth.

The origin of this receptor is a woman younger than 45 in good health. Recombination linked TRBV19 to TRBJ1-1, with 9 junctional bases fitting TRBD1. The specimen sequenced was naive CD8+ T cells sorted from blood. The sample's cell subset or site label, in plain terms: CD45RA+CCR7+. The base sequence is TGTGCCAGTAGTCCACCCGACAGGGGGGACACTGAAGCTTTCTTT. It translates as CASSPPDRGDTEAFF.